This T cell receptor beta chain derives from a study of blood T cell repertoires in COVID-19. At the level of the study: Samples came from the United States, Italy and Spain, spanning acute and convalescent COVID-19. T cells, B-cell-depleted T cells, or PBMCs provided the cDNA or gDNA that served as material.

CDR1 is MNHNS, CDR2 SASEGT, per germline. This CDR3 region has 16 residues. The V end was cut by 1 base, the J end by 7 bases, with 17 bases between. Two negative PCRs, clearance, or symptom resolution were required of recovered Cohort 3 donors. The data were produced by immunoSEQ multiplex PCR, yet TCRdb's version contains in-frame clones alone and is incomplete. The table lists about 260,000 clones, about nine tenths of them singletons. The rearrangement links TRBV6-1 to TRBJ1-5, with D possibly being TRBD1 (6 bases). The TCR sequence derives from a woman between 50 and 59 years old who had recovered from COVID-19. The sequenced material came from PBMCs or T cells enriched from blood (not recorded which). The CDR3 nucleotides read TGTGCCAGCAGTGAAGGATGGGGACACGGGACCCAGCCCCAGCATTTT. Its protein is CASSEGWGHGTQPQHF.